This entry describes one T cell receptor (beta chain). In germline, CDR1 is GTSNPN, CDR2 SVGIG (reference sequence). Trimming removed 4 bases from V and 5 bases from J, with 14 bases in between. The CDR3 contains 13 residues. The data were obtained in a study of cytomegalovirus exposure and HLA in healthy donors. The PCR was carried out with 60 Vbeta primers and 13 Jbeta primers. Sequencing used immunoSEQ multiplex PCR; TCRdb keeps in-frame clones, though not all of them. The sample's table shows under 70,000 clones. This chain links TRBV30 with TRBJ1-2, with D possibly being TRBD1 (5 bases). The specimen was PBMCs. The TCR comes from a man between 50 and 59 years old in good health and CMV-seropositive. In DNA, the CDR3 is TGTGCCTGGACGGGGGAGAGGGTTTATGGCTACACCTTC. Amino acid sequence: CAWTGERVYGYTF.